This T cell receptor beta chain was found in a study of cytomegalovirus exposure and HLA in healthy donors (dated by TCRdb to about 2017). The study in broad terms: According to a later analysis, the approximately 130 validation repertoires were produced on the same platform as the roughly 720 repertoires of the first cohort. The study was designed to test whether signatures of past pathogen exposure could be identified by cataloging public T cell receptors. A separate validation cohort of 100 to 150 different subjects was used in addition to the 666-subject first cohort. To predict cytomegalovirus infection status, the study brought together high-throughput TCR immunosequencing, statistical association of individual TCRs with disease status, and machine learning.

About this clone itself: Its antigen target is currently unknown. Base qualities were left out, and no much larger clone turns up one base away.

General findings and caveats noted by the study authors: The study gave a list of 150 to 200 TCR beta chains associated with cytomegalovirus. A later analysis lacked HLA typing for the validation cohort, so it scored co-occurrence in that cohort across all 120 repertoires. The authors suggested that the approach could potentially be generalized to other disease states and immunological phenotypes. Most TCR sequences were seen in very few donors, while some public TCRs were found in many individuals. A later analysis found that TCRs clustered in the first cohort also tended to co-occur in the roughly 120 validation repertoires, with about 94% of cluster scores above 0. A few of the identified cytomegalovirus-associated TCR beta chains were confirmed in vitro to be specific for cytomegalovirus antigens. The classifier was reported to diagnose cytomegalovirus status with high specificity and sensitivity in both the original cohort and the validation cohort.

The donors were included in the validation cohort of some 120 subjects, a group kept apart from the roughly 700-subject first cohort. Library preparation used the immunoSEQ multiplex PCR assay. The paper's processing steps were these. To diagnose cytomegalovirus status from the catalog of TCR beta chain sequences, a statistical classification framework was built. TCRdb took over this immuneACCESS table, retaining in-frame rearrangements with V and J assigned. Such tables are incomplete; in checked studies, under half of the missing clones stem from an unresolved V gene, and the remainder is unexplained. D and trimming were read from the DNA, whereas the V and J calls and clone size are those reported in that table. A total of under 85,000 clones appear in this sample, about 94% of them only once. Of the sample, less than 2.5% is held by the ten largest clones. The germline V end is reduced by 6 bases and the J end by 4 bases; junction bases left unmatched: 5. Measured from the cysteine to the phenylalanine, the CDR3 is 13 residues long. The read is trimmed to its CDR3 DNA, 39 bases read in frame from base 1. The germline V gene (reference sequence) provides CDR1 LNHDA and CDR2 SQIVND.

The specimen was PBMCs. This TCR was recovered from a woman younger than 30 in good health and CMV-seronegative. The rearrangement joined TRBV19 to TRBJ2-7, with TRBD2 identical over 8 junction bases. The CDR3 region reads CASSPSGRYEQYF. The nucleotide sequence is given as TGTGCCAGTAGCCCAAGCGGGAGATACGAGCAGTACTTC. With the rest looked up from the reference TRBV19 and TRBJ2-7 genes rather than sequenced, the full variable domain is DGGITQSPKYLFRKEGQNVTLSCEQNLNHDAMYWYRQDPGQGLRLIYYSQIVNDFQKGDIAEGYSVSREKKESFPLTVTSAQKNPTAFYLCASSPSGRYEQYFGPGTRLTVT.